A selection of T cell receptor beta chains follows, all from one sample in a study of blood T cell repertoires in COVID-19. The protocol was immunoSEQ multiplex PCR, while the TCRdb copy is restricted to in-frame clones and leaves out a portion. The sample yields about 270,000 clones, 86% seen once. Sequencing was carried out using PBMCs or T cells enriched from blood (not recorded which). These TCRs come from a woman between 18 and 29 years old who had recovered from COVID-19. CDR3s include the opening cysteine and the closing phenylalanine or tryptophan. A D gene is named only where the DNA matches it firmly. Expanded clones are given a class, and other clones once, few, many or no size at all.

TRBJ1-1 | . | . | TRBV11-3 | CASSLQGRSNTEAFF | TGTGCCAGCAGCTTACAGGGCAGGTCTAACACTGAAGCTTTCTTT
TRBJ1-3 | . | . | TRBV4-3 | CASSQEPPGRSDGNTIYF | TGCGCCAGCAGCCAAGAGCCCCCGGGGAGGTCTGATGGAAACACCATATATTTT
TRBJ2-7 | . | . | TRBV30 | CACAESRRTFYYEQYF | TGTGCCTGCGCGGAAAGCAGGCGGACTTTTTACTACGAGCAGTACTTC
TRBJ2-1 | . | . | TRBV4-2 | CASSQSRAPYNEQFF | TGTGCCAGCAGCCAATCGAGGGCCCCCTACAATGAGCAGTTCTTC
TRBJ1-1 | . | . | TRBV3-1/TRBV3-2 | CASSPHRINTEAFF | TGTGCCAGCAGCCCCCACAGGATTAACACTGAAGCTTTCTTT
TRBJ2-7 | . | . | TRBV2 | CASSETGKDAEQYF | TGTGCCAGCAGTGAAACAGGGAAGGACGCCGAGCAGTACTTC
TRBJ1-1 | . | TRBD1 | TRBV13 | CASSHDWTGRVPGTEAFF | TGTGCCAGCAGCCACGACTGGACAGGCAGAGTTCCGGGGACTGAAGCTTTCTTT
TRBJ1-1 | . | . | TRBV3-1/TRBV3-2 | CASSQDRSRGSHTEAFF | TGTGCCAGCAGCCAAGATAGGTCCCGGGGTAGCCACACTGAAGCTTTCTTT
TRBJ2-7 | many | . | TRBV11-2 | CASSHPRVEQYF | TGTGCCAGCAGCCATCCCCGGGTCGAGCAGTACTTC
TRBJ1-2 | . | . | TRBV19 | CASTIPRLRPVGYTF | TGTGCCAGTACCATACCCCGGCTCAGGCCGGTCGGCTACACCTTC
TRBJ2-1 | . | . | TRBV5-1 | CASRGADSYNEQFF | TGCGCCAGCAGAGGGGCGGATTCCTACAATGAGCAGTTCTTC
TRBJ2-1 | . | . | TRBV9 | CASSPTANEQFF | TGTGCCAGCAGCCCCACAGCCAATGAGCAGTTCTTC
TRBJ2-7 | . | TRBD1 | TRBV14 | CASSQASVRQGRLYEQYF | TGTGCCAGCAGCCAAGCATCCGTACGACAGGGCCGCCTCTACGAGCAGTACTTC
TRBJ2-2 | . | . | TRBV29-1 | CGSSGPSTGELFF | TGCGGGTCCAGCGGCCCCTCCACCGGGGAGCTGTTTTTT
TRBJ1-1 | . | . | TRBV10-3 | CAISELAENTEAFF | TGTGCCATCAGTGAATTAGCGGAGAACACTGAAGCTTTCTTT
TRBJ2-2 | . | . | TRBV15 | CATSREGAGSLANTGELFF | TGTGCCACCAGCAGAGAGGGAGCGGGCAGCCTCGCGAACACCGGGGAGCTGTTTTTT
TRBJ2-1 | . | TRBD2 | TRBV7-9 | CASSLITGGKLNEQFF | TGTGCCAGCAGCTTAATTACCGGGGGGAAGTTAAATGAGCAGTTCTTC
TRBJ1-2 | . | TRBD1 | TRBV16 | CASSPLPGQGPEGYTF | TGTGCCAGCAGCCCACTGCCGGGACAGGGACCTGAGGGCTACACCTTC
TRBJ2-2 | once | TRBD2 | TRBV4-3 | CASSPGLAGVTGELFF | TGCGCCAGCAGCCCAGGACTAGCGGGGGTCACCGGGGAGCTGTTTTTT